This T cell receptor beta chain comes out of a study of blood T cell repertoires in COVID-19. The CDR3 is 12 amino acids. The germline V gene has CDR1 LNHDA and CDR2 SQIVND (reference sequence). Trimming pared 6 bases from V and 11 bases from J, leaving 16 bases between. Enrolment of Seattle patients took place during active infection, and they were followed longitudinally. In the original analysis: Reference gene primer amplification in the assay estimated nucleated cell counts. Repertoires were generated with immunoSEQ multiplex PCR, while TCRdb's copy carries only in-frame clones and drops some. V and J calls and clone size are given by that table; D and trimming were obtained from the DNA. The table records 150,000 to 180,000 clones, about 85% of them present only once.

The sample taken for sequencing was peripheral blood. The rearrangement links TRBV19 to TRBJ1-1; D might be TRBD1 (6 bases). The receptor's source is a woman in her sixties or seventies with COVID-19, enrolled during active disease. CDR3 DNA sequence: TGTGCCAGTAGCGTCGGGGACACCGCGGCTTTCTTT. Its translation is CASSVGDTAAFF.